This T cell receptor (beta chain) was sequenced for a study of T cells in tuberculosis. The germline V gene encodes CDR1 MGHRA and CDR2 YSYEKL. The CDR3 covers 16 residues. The V end lost 0 bases, the J end lost 4 bases, and 10 bases lay between the germline ends. Clones were sequenced by immunoSEQ multiplex PCR, and TCRdb holds only the in-frame ones, with some missing. The table lists around 60,000 clones, approximately 80% of them singletons. Cells were sorted from thawed PBMC rested overnight and stained with GMM-loaded CD1B tetramer, viability dye and anti-CD3. The lipid loaded on the CD1B tetramers was C32 glucose monomycolate from Rhodococcus equi.

This sequence joins TRBV4-1 and TRBJ2-6, with D maybe TRBD1 (6 bases). The sequenced sample consisted of CD1b-GMM tetramer-negative cells sorted from PBMCs. The sequence was obtained from an adult woman with latent tuberculosis. CDR3 residues: CASSQDGGAGANVLTF. The CDR3 nucleotides read TGCGCCAGCAGCCAAGATGGGGGCGCGGGGGCCAACGTCCTGACTTTC.